This TCR beta chain emerged from a study of T cells expressing NK-cell markers. Study context: Repertoires of TCR beta were obtained from T cells sorted as CD3+CD56+NKG2C+, CD3+CD56+NKG2C- and CD3+CD56-NKG2C+. In the group of eight sequenced donors, seven were HCMV-seropositive and one was seronegative. Study-wide results and caveats: In a few donors, dominant clonotypes made up about 25-60.1% of CD3+CD56-NKG2C+ cells. Six or seven donors carried dominant NKG2C+ clonotypes that made up about 1.0-7.0% of their CD8+ T cells.

With respect to this clonotype: The antigen remains undetermined.

The germline V gene encodes CDR1 SGHRS and CDR2 YFSETQ. The CDR3 is 17 amino acids. TCRdb re-analyzed the 5' RACE reads; it lists each CDR3 protein once, without DNA. The sample includes roughly 380,000 distinct CDR3 sequences. Sample: blood T cells: a sorted CD56 or NKG2C T cell subset, CD4+ or CD8+ T cells, or bulk PBMC T cells (not recorded which). The clonotype was recovered from a man aged 18-70 years in good health. J is TRBJ2-7 and V is TRBV5-1; TCRdb proposes TRBD1, but this gene call is untestable without DNA. CDR3 sequence: CASRRYTGTTSTYEQYF.